These T cell receptor beta chains were read from a single sample in a study of OX40 agonist ivuxolimab in advanced cancers. Libraries were prepared by immunoSEQ multiplex PCR; TCRdb keeps only in-frame clonotypes and omits some of them. The table has 30,000 to 40,000 clones, around 89% seen once. The specimen comprised CD4+ or CD8+ T cells sorted from blood, sampled in a trial of the OX40 agonist ivuxolimab. The receptors were sampled from an adult with an advanced solid tumor such as melanoma, head and neck, liver or kidney cancer. Each CDR3 is given with its conserved first and last residue. Each record gives: J gene, V gene, D gene, clone size, CDR3 DNA, CDR3 protein. The D gene is left open where the match is weak. The listing skips clone size in some rows; elsewhere it reads once, few, many or a size class.

TRBJ2-3,TRBV5-5,.,.,TGTGCCAGCAGCGTTAGCACAGATACGCAGTATTTT,CASSVSTDTQYF
TRBJ1-4,TRBV19,TRBD1,.,TGTGCCAGTAGCAACAGGGGGCTTAATGAAAAACTGTTTTTT,CASSNRGLNEKLFF
TRBJ1-6,TRBV7-6,.,.,TGTGCCAGCAGCTTACGACGCGAGGATAATTCACCCCTCCACTTT,CASSLRREDNSPLHF
TRBJ2-7,TRBV7-9,.,.,TGTGCCAGCGTGTTAACGGGGTATACCTACGAGCAGTACTTC,CASVLTGYTYEQYF
TRBJ2-5,TRBV5-5,.,.,TGTGCCAGCAGCTTGGCCCCCGGGGAGACCCAGTACTTC,CASSLAPGETQYF
TRBJ2-7,TRBV2,.,.,TGTGCCAGCAGCCTAAAGTGGGCCTACGAGCAGTACTTC,CASSLKWAYEQYF
TRBJ2-2,TRBV12-5,TRBD1,.,TGTGCTAGTGCTACGAGGGGGCCAACGAACACCGGGGAGCTGTTTTTT,CASATRGPTNTGELFF
TRBJ1-1,TRBV2,.,.,TGTGCCAGCAAATACACTGAAGCTTTCTTT,CASKYTEAFF
TRBJ2-5,TRBV6-6,.,.,TGTGCCAGCAGGTCTTTAGTGGGTCAAACATACGAGACCCAGTACTTC,CASRSLVGQTYETQYF
TRBJ2-3,TRBV9,.,few,TGTGCCAGCAGCTTCCGTGGGGGGGCCGGTACAGATACGCAGTATTTT,CASSFRGGAGTDTQYF
TRBJ1-1,TRBV9,.,.,TGTGCCAGCAGCTCCGACCCCCGCGGGAACACTGAAGCTTTCTTT,CASSSDPRGNTEAFF
TRBJ2-7,TRBV18,.,.,TGTGCCAGCTCACTTATAACTACCCAGGACGGACCCTACGAGCAGTACTTC,CASSLITTQDGPYEQYF
TRBJ2-3,TRBV20-1,.,.,TGCAGTGCCTTTGACAAGGGGGGGCAGTATTTT,CSAFDKGGQYF
TRBJ1-4,TRBV18,TRBD1,few,TGTGCCAGCTCACCCGGGACAGGAGATGAAAAACTGTTTTTT,CASSPGTGDEKLFF
TRBJ2-7,TRBV19,.,.,TGTGCCAGTAGTCCCGGGCAAACCTACGAGCAGTACTTC,CASSPGQTYEQYF
TRBJ2-5,TRBV29-1,.,.,TGCAGCTCTCGAGGGGGGGGTCAAGAGACCCAGTACTTC,CSSRGGGQETQYF